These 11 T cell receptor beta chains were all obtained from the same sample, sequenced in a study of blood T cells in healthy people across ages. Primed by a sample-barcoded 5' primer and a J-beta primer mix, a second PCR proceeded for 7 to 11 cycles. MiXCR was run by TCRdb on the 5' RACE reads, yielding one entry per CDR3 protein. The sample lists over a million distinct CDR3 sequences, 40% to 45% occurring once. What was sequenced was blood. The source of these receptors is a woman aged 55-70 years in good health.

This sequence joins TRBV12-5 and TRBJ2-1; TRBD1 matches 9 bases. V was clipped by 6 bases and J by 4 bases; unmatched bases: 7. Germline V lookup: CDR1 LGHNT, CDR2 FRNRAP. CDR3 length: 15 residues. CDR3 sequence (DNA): TGTGCTAGTGGGGAGGGACAGGGAGGGTACAATGAGCAGTTCTTC. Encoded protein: CASGEGQGGYNEQFF.

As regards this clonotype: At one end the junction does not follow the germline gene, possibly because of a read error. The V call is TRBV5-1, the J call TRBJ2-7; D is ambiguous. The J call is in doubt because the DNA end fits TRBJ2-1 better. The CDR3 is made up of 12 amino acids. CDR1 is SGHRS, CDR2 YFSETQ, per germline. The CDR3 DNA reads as TGCGCCAGTAGCTTTAAGCGAAATGAGCAGTTCTTC. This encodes CASSFKRNEQFF.

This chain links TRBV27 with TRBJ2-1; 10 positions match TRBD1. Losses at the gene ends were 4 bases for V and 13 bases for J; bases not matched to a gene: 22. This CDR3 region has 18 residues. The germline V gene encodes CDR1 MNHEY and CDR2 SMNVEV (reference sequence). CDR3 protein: CASSSYDGTGALRILQFF. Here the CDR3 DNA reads TGTGCCAGCAGTTCGTACGATGGGACAGGGGCATTGAGGATCCTACAGTTCTTC.

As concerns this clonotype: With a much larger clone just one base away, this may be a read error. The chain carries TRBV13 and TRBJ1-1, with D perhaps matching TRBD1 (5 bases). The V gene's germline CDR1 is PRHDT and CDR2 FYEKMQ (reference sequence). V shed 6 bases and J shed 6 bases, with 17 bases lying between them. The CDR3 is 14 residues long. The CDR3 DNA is TGTGCCAGCAGGATCAAAGAGGGGTGGGCTGAAGCTTTCTTT. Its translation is CASRIKEGWAEAFF.

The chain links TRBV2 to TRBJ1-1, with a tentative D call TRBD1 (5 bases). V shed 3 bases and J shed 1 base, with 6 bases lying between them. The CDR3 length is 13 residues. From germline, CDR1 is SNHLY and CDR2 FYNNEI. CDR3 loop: CASSDRENTEAFF. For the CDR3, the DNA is TGTGCCAGCAGTGACAGGGAGAACACTGAAGCTTTCTTT.

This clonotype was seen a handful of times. In nucleotides, the CDR3 is TGTGCCAGCAGGGAACAGGGGTTCGCAATAGATACGCAGTATTTT. Translated, it gives CASREQGFAIDTQYF. V gene TRBV6-1 combines with J gene TRBJ2-3; the match to TRBD1 covers 7 bases. The CDR3 covers 15 residues. The germline V gene has CDR1 MNHNS and CDR2 SASEGT. The V segment lost 6 bases and the J segment 5 bases; nucleotides outside the gene matches: 11.

CDR3 in amino acids: CASSEGPRGSTDTQYF. The CDR3 bases are TGCGCCAGCAGCGAGGGACCCCGAGGTAGCACAGATACGCAGTATTTT. This chain links TRBV5-1 with TRBJ2-3, with D possibly being TRBD1 or TRBD2 (5 bases each). V dropped 4 bases and J dropped 0 bases, with 15 bases sitting between them. CDR1 is SGHRS and CDR2 is YFSETQ in the germline V gene. The CDR3 spans 16 residues.

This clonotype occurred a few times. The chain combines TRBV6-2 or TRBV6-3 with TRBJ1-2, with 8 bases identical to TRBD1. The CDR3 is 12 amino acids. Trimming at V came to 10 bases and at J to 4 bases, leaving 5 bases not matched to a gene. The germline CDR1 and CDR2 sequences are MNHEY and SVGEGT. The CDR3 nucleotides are TGTGCCATCGGACAGGGCCCCTATGGCTACACCTTC. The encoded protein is CAIGQGPYGYTF.

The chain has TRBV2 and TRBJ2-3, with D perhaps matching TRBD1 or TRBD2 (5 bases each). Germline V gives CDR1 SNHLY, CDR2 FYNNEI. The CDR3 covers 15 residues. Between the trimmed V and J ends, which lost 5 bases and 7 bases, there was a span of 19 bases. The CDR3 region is CASSTNTGQRNTQYF. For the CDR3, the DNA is TGTGCCAGCAGTACTAATACGGGGCAGAGGAATACGCAGTATTTT.

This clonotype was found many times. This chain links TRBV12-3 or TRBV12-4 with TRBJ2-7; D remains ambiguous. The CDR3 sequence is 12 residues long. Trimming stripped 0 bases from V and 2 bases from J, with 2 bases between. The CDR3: CASSLAAYEQYF. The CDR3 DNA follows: TGTGCCAGCAGTTTAGCGGCCTACGAGCAGTACTTC.

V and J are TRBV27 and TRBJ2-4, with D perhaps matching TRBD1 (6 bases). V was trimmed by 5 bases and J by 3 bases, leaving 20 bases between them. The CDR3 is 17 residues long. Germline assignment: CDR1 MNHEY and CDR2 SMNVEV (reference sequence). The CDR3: CASSPPPQGLGKNIQYF. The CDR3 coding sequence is TGTGCCAGCAGTCCACCTCCACAGGGCTTGGGCAAAAACATTCAGTACTTC.